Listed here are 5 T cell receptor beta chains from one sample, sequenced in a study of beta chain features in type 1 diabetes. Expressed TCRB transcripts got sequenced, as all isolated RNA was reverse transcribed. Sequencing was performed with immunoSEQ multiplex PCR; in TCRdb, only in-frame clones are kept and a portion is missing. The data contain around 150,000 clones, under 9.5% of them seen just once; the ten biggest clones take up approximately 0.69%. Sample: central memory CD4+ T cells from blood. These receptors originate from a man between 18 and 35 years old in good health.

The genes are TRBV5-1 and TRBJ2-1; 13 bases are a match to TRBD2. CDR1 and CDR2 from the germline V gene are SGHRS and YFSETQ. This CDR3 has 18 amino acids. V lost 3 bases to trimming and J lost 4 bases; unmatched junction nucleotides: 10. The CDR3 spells CASSSWGTSGEKYNEQFF. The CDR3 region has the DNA TGCGCCAGCAGCTCGTGGGGGACTAGCGGGGAAAAATACAATGAGCAGTTCTTC.

The CDR3 sequence is CASRGQGTDTQYF. The CDR3 region has the DNA TGTGCCAGCAGGGGACAGGGAACAGATACGCAGTATTTT. The rearrangement uses TRBV28 and TRBJ2-3; the match to TRBD1 covers 9 bases. V lost 6 bases to trimming and J lost 3 bases; unmatched junction nucleotides: 1. Germline CDR1 reads MDHEN; CDR2 reads SYDVKM. The CDR3 sequence is 13 residues long. Complete variable domain (other parts from reference TRBV28 and TRBJ2-3): DVKVTQSSRYLVKRTGEKVFLECVQDMDHENMFWYRQDPGLGLRLIYFSYDVKMKEKGDIPEGYSVSREKKERFSLILESASTNQTSMYLCASRGQGTDTQYFGPGTRLTVL.

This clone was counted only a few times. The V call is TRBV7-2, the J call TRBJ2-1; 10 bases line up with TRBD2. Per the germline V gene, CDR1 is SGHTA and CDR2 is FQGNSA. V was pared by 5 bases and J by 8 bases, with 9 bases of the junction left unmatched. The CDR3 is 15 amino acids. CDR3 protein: CASSRRAGGFDEQFF. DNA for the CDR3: TGTGCCAGCAGCCGAAGAGCGGGGGGGTTCGATGAGCAGTTCTTC.

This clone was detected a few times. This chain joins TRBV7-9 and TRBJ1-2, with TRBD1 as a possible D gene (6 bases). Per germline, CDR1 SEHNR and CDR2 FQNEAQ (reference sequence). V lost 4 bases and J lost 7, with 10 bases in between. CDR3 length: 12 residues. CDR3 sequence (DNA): TGTGCCAGCAGCTGGGACATCATTGGCTACACCTTC. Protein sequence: CASSWDIIGYTF.

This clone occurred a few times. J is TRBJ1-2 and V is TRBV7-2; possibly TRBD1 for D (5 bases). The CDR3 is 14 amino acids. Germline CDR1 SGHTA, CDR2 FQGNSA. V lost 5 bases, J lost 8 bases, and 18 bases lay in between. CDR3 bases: TGTGCCAGCAGCCCCGACTCCGGCCAGGGAGGCTACACCTTC. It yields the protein CASSPDSGQGGYTF.